The source of this TCR beta chain is a study of identical twins. General observations from the study: For zero-insertion analyses, partial confounding could come from invariant MAIT and iNKT cells.

Unique molecular identifiers were present on the cDNA, and a universal primer site came from template switching. TCRdb analysed the 5' RACE reads with MiXCR anew, one entry per CDR3 protein. Of fewer than 650,000 distinct CDR3 sequences listed, 7% to 7.5% are singletons. CDR1 and CDR2 from the germline V gene are SGHTA and FQGNSA. V shed 3 bases, J shed 4 bases, and the junction held 9 bases outside the gene matches. This CDR3 has 16 amino acids. As regards this clonotype: The antigen is not known.

These data were likewise used in another study, on yellow fever vaccine responses in identical twins.

Sequencing was performed on PBMCs. This chain uses TRBV7-2 with TRBJ2-1; 7 bases are shared with TRBD1. This receptor was obtained from a young woman in good health. CDR3 amino acids: CASSLTKGQKYNEQFF. In DNA, the CDR3 is TGTGCCAGCAGCTTGACTAAGGGACAGAAGTACAATGAGCAGTTCTTC.